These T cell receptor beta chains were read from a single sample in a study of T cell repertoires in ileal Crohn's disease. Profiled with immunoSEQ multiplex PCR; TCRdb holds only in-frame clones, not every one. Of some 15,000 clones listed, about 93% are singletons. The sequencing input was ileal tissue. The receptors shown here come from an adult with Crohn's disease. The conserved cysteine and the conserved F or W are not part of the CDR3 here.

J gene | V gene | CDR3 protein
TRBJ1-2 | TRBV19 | ASSIGATDGYT
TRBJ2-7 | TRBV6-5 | ASSYAGQGAYEQY
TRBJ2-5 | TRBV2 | ASSESVGGGAQETQY
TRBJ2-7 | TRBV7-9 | ASSFSGSRREQY
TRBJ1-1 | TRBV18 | ASSPSGGGNTEAF
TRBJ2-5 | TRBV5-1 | ASSPRLAGVQETQY
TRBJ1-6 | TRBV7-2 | ASSPQGSGSPLH
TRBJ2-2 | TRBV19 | ASSITGGTGELF
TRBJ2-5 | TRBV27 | ASSLNDPSGGETQY
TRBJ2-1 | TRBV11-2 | ASSLAWATYNEQF
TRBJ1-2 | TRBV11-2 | ASSLRDRGPSGYT
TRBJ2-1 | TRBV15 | ATSNDGYNEQF
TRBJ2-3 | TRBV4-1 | ASSRSGTGEDTQY
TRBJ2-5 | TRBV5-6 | ASSPLGARETQY
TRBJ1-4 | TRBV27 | ASSSGQFLKLF
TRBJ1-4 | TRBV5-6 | ASSLDGQGTGEKLF
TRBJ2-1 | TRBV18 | ASSPLASYNEQF
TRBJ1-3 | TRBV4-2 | ASSQERDWSGNTIY
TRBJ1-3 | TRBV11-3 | ASSLYPCRSGNTIY
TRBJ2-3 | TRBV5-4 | ASSFQVSTDTQY
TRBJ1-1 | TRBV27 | ASSFRTGVNTEAF
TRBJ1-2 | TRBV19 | ASSIVRASGYT
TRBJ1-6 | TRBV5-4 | ASSLAGGRSPLH
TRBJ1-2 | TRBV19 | ASGTGGLGNYGYT
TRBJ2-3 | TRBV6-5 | ASRRASSTDTQY
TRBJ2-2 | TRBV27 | ASSLSFQGDTGELF
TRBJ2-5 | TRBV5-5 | ASSLDREGETQY
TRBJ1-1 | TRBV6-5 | ASSWDSLNTEAF
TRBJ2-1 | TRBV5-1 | ASSLAWSGAYNEQF
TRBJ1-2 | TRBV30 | AFKAGTGADGYT
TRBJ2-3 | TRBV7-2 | ASSFALAGDTQY
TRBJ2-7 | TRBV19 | ASSIPGRTASYEQY
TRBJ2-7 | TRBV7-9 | ASSPGTGGTYEQY
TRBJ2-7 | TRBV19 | ASSSFGSGASEQY
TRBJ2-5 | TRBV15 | ATSTESGGSQETQY
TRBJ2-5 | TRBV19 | ASSPGVAGLGETQY
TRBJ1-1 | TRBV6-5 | ASSYSTDNEAF
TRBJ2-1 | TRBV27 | ASSLSGTGGYEQF
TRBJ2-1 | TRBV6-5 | ASSTAGFGNEQF
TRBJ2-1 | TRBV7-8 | ATKGGGPSPYNEQF
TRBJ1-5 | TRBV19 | ASRRDNSNQPQH
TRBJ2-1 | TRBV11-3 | ASSFRRGNEQF
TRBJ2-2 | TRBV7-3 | ASSPGDRTGELF
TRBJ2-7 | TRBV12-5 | ASGLDLYEQY
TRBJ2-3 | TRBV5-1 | ASRLSSGRTTDTQY
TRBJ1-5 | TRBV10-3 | AIRDRGRGNQPQH
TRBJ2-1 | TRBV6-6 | ASSYSAGMLGEQF
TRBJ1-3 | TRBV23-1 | ASLQRKEGAESGNTIY
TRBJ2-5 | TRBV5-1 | ASSLEAGQETQY
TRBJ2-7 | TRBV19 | ASSISKQGARYEQY
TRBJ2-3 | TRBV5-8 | ASSLGPGEGAPGTDTQY
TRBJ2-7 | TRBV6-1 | ASSRDSPYEQY
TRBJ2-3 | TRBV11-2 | ASRSVLMRGGTDTQY
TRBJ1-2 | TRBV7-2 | ASSQESYGYT
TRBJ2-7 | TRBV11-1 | ASSLAQNYEQY
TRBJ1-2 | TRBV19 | ASKRSSVDNYGYT
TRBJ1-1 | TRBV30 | AWSRDSALNTEAF
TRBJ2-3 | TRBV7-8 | ASSPGGVVTQY